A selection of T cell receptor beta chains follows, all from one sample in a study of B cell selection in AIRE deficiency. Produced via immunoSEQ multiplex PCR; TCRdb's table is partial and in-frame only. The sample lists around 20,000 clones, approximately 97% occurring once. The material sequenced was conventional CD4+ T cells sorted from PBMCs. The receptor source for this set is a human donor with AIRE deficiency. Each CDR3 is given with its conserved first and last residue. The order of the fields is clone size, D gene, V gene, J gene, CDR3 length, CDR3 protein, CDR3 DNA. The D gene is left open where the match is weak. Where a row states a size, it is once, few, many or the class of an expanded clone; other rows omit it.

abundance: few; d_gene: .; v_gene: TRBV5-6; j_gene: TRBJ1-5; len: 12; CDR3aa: CASSLGSQPQHF; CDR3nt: TGTGCCAGCAGCTTGGGGTCTCAGCCCCAGCATTTT
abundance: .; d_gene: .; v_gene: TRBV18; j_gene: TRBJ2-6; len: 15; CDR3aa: CASYQGGSGANVLTF; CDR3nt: TGTGCCAGCTATCAGGGGGGCAGTGGGGCCAACGTCCTGACTTTC
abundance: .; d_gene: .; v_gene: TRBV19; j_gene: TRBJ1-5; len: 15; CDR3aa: CASSQRTEAGQPQHF; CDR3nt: TGTGCCAGTAGTCAAAGGACGGAAGCGGGGCAGCCCCAGCATTTT
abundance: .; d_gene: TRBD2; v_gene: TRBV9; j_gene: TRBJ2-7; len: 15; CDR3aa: CASSVSGGAFSEQYF; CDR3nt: TGTGCCAGCAGCGTTAGCGGGGGGGCTTTCTCCGAGCAGTACTTC
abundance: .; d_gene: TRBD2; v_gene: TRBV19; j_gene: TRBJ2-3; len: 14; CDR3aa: CASSTSGPPDTQYF; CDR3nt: TGTGCCAGTAGTACTAGCGGGCCCCCAGATACGCAGTATTTT
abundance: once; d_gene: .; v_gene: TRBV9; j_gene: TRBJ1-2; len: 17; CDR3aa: CASSVGAQEFDDYGYTF; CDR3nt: TGTGCCAGCAGCGTAGGGGCTCAGGAGTTCGACGACTATGGCTACACCTTC
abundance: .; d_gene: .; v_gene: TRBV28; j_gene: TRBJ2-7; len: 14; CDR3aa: CASSLTVFSYEQYF; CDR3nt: TGTGCCAGCAGTTTGACGGTATTTTCCTACGAGCAGTACTTC
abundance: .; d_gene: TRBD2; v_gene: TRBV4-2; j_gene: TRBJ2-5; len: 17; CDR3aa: CASSQEASGRAQETQYF; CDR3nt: TGTGCCAGCAGCCAAGAAGCTAGCGGGAGGGCCCAAGAGACCCAGTACTTC
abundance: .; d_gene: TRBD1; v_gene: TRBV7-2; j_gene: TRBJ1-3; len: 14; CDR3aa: CASSSTGAGNTIYF; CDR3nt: TGTGCCAGCAGCTCGACAGGGGCTGGAAACACCATATATTTT
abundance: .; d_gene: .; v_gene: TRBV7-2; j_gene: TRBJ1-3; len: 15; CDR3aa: CASSLAGASGNTIYF; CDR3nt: TGTGCCAGCAGCTTAGCGGGAGCCTCTGGAAACACCATATATTTT
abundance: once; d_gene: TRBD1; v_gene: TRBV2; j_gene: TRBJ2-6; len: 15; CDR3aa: CASRYRGSGANVLTF; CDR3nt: TGTGCCAGCAGGTACAGGGGCTCTGGGGCCAACGTCCTGACTTTC
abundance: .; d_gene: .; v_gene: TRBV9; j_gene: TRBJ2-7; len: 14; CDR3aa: CASSVDAFTYEQYF; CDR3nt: TGTGCCAGCAGCGTCGATGCTTTTACCTACGAGCAGTACTTC
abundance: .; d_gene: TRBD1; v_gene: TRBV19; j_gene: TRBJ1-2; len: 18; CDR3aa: CAKYTQTGGELRGFGYTF; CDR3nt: TGTGCCAAGTATACTCAGACAGGGGGCGAGTTGAGGGGATTCGGCTACACCTTC
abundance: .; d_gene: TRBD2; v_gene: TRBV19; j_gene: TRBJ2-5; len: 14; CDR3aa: CASSSTGTSRTQYF; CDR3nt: TGTGCCAGTAGTTCAACCGGGACTAGTAGGACCCAGTACTTC
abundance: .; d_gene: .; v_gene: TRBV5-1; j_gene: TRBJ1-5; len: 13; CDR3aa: CASRINVNQPQHF; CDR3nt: TGCGCCAGCAGAATAAACGTCAATCAGCCCCAGCATTTT
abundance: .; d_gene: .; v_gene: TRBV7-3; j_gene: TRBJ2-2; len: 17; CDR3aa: CASSTGPASTNTGELFF; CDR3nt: TGTGCCAGCAGCACGGGGCCGGCCAGTACGAACACCGGGGAGCTGTTTTTT
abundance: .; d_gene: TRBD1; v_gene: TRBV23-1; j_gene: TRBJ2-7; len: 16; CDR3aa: CASSQGWTGASYEQYF; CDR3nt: TGCGCCAGCAGTCAGGGATGGACAGGGGCCTCCTACGAGCAGTACTTC
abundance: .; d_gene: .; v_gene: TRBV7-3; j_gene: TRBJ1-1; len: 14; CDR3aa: CASSLKGGITEAFF; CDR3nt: TGTGCCAGCAGCTTAAAGGGGGGAATCACTGAAGCTTTCTTT
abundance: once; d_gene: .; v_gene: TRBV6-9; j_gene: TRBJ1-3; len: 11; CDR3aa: CASRFGNTIYF; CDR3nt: TGTGCCAGCAGGTTTGGAAACACCATATATTTT
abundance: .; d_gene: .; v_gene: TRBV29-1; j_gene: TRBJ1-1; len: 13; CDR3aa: CSGRQAQNTEAFF; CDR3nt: TGCAGCGGCAGACAGGCTCAGAACACTGAAGCTTTCTTT
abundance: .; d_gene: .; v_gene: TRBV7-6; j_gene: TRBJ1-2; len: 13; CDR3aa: CASSLEFWGGYTF; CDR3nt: TGTGCCAGCAGCTTAGAGTTCTGGGGGGGCTACACCTTC
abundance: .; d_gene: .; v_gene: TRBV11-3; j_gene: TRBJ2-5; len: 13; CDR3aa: CASSQGRQETQYF; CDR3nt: TGTGCCAGCAGCCAGGGGCGCCAAGAGACCCAGTACTTC
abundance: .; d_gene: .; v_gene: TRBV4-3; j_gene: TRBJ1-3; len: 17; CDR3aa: CASSQEYTGFSGNTIYF; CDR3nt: TGCGCCAGCAGCCAAGAATATACGGGGTTCTCTGGAAACACCATATATTTT
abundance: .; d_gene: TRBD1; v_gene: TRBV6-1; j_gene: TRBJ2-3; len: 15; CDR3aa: CASSDRGTGVDTQYF; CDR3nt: TGTGCCAGCAGTGATAGAGGGACAGGGGTAGATACGCAGTATTTT
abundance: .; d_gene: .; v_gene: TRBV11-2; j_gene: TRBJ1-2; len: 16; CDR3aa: CASSGLTASPPYGYTF; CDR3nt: TGTGCCAGCAGTGGTCTGACAGCCTCACCGCCATATGGCTACACCTTC
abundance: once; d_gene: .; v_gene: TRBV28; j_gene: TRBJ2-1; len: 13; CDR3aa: CASSLTGTNEQFF; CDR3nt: TGTGCCAGCAGTTTAACAGGGACGAATGAGCAGTTCTTC
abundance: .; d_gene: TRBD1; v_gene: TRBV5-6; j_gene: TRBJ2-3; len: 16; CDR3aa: CASREIQGAGADTQYF; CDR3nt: TGTGCCAGCAGAGAAATACAGGGGGCTGGGGCAGATACGCAGTATTTT
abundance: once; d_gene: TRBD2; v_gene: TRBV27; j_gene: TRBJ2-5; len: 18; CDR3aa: CASRDLGSGRADGETQYF; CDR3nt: TGTGCCAGCCGGGATTTAGGTAGCGGGAGGGCCGATGGAGAGACCCAGTACTTC
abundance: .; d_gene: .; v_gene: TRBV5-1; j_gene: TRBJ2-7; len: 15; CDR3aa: CASSLDVGPTYEQYF; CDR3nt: TGCGCCAGCAGCTTGGATGTAGGACCTACCTACGAGCAGTACTTC
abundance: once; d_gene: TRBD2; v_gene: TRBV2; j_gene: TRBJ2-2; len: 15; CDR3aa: CASTGTSANTGELFF; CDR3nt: TGTGCCAGCACGGGGACTAGCGCGAACACCGGGGAGCTGTTTTTT
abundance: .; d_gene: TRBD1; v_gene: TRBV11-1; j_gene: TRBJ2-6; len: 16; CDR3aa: CASSRTGKSGANVLTF; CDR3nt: TGTGCCAGCAGCCGGACAGGGAAGTCTGGGGCCAACGTCCTGACTTTC
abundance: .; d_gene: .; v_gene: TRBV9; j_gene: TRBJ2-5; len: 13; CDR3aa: CASSVRPQETQYF; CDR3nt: TGTGCCAGCAGCGTAAGGCCGCAGGAGACCCAGTACTTC
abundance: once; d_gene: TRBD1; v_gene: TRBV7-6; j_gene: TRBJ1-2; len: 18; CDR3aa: CASSPTHPTGAGGYGYTF; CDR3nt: TGTGCCAGCAGCCCGACGCACCCGACAGGGGCCGGGGGGTATGGCTACACCTTC
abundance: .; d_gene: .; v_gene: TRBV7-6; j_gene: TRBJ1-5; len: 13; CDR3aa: CASSRDVGGSQHF; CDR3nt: TGTGCCAGCAGCAGAGACGTTGGGGGGTCCCAGCATTTT
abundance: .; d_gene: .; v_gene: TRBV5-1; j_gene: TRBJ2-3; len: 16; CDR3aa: CASSPVWSASTDTQYF; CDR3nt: TGCGCCAGCAGCCCTGTTTGGTCGGCTAGCACAGATACGCAGTATTTT
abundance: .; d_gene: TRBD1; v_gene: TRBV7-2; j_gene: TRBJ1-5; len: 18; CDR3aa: CASSLDSRGQGVFQPQHF; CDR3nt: TGTGCCAGCAGCTTGGATTCGAGGGGACAGGGGGTATTCCAGCCCCAGCATTTT
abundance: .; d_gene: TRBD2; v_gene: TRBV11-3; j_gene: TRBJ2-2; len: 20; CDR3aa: CASSLGYNFLAGGNTGELFF; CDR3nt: TGTGCCAGCAGCTTAGGTTATAATTTCCTAGCGGGAGGGAATACCGGGGAGCTGTTTTTT
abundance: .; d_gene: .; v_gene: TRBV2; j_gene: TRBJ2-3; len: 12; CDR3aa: CASRLATDTQYF; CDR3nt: TGTGCCAGCAGGCTAGCAACAGATACGCAGTATTTT
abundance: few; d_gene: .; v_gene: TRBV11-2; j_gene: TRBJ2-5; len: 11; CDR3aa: CASSLRETQYF; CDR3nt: TGTGCCAGCAGCTTAAGGGAGACCCAGTACTTC
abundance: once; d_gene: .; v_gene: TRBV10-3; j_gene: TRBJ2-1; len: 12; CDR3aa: CAIRGGRGEQFF; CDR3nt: TGTGCCATCAGAGGGGGGCGGGGTGAGCAGTTCTTC
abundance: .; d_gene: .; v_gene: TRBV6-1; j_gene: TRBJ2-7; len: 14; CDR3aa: CASSEATRGYEQYF; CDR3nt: TGTGCCAGCAGTGAAGCGACTAGAGGGTACGAGCAGTACTTC
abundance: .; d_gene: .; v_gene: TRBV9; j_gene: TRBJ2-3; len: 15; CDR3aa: CASSPLHVRVDTQYF; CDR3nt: TGTGCCAGCAGCCCGCTACACGTCCGGGTGGATACGCAGTATTTT
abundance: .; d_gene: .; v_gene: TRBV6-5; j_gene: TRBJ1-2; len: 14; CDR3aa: CASRQQWRGYGYTF; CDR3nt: TGTGCCAGCAGACAGCAGTGGAGGGGCTATGGCTACACCTTC
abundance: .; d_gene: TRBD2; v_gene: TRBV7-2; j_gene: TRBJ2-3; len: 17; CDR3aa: CASSSPTSGRWTDTQYF; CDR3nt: TGTGCCAGCAGCTCCCCGACTAGCGGGAGGTGGACAGATACGCAGTATTTT
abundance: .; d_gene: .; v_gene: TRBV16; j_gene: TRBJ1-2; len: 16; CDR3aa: CASSQSPGGGEDGYTF; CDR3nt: TGTGCCAGCAGCCAATCCCCCGGGGGGGGAGAGGATGGCTACACCTTC
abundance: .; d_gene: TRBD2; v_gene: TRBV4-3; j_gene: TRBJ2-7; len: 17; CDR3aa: CASSQDRLAGGTYEQYF; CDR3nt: TGCGCCAGCAGCCAAGATCGGCTGGCGGGGGGTACCTACGAGCAGTACTTC
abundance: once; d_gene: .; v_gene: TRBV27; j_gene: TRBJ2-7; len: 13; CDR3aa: CASSPDGAYEQYF; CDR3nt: TGTGCCAGCAGTCCGGACGGCGCCTACGAGCAGTACTTC
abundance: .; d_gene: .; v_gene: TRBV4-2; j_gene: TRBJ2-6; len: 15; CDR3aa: CASSQELAGANVLTF; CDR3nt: TGTGCCAGCAGCCAAGAGCTTGCTGGGGCCAACGTCCTGACTTTC
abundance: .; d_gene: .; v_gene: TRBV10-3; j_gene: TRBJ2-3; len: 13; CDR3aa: CAIDSDRTDTQYF; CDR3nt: TGTGCCATCGATTCGGACAGAACAGATACGCAGTATTTT
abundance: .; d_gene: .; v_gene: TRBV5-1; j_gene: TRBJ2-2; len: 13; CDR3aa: CASKQGNTGELFF; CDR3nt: TGCGCCAGCAAACAGGGGAACACCGGGGAGCTGTTTTTT